This is a list of T cell receptor beta chains from one sample in a study of B cell selection in AIRE deficiency. The data were produced by immunoSEQ multiplex PCR, yet TCRdb's version contains in-frame clones alone and is incomplete. The data contain some 24,000 clones, around 96% of them singletons. The specimen sequenced was CD4+CD127+ conventional T cells sorted from PBMCs. These TCRs come from a human donor in good health. The CDR3 runs from the conserved cysteine through the conserved F or W. The order of the fields is J gene, D gene, clone size, V gene, CDR3 protein, CDR3 DNA. The D gene is left open where the match is weak. Some rows have no size entry. The others give once, few or many, or a class for an expanded clone.

J gene: TRBJ1-2; D gene: TRBD1; clone size: -; V gene: TRBV6-5; CDR3 protein: CASRRTGLDYGYTF; CDR3 DNA: TGTGCCAGCAGGAGGACAGGATTGGACTATGGCTACACCTTC
J gene: TRBJ2-2; D gene: -; clone size: -; V gene: TRBV9; CDR3 protein: CASSTQNTGELFF; CDR3 DNA: TGTGCCAGCAGCACCCAGAACACCGGGGAGCTGTTTTTT
J gene: TRBJ2-1; D gene: -; clone size: -; V gene: TRBV7-9; CDR3 protein: CASSLIAEGQFF; CDR3 DNA: TGTGCCAGCAGCTTAATAGCAGAAGGGCAGTTCTTC
J gene: TRBJ2-7; D gene: -; clone size: -; V gene: TRBV4-3; CDR3 protein: CASSQRTLSYEQYF; CDR3 DNA: TGCGCCAGCAGCCAAAGGACGCTCTCCTACGAGCAGTACTTC
J gene: TRBJ1-1; D gene: -; clone size: -; V gene: TRBV7-9; CDR3 protein: CASGSDHGAEAFF; CDR3 DNA: TGTGCCAGCGGATCCGACCACGGGGCCGAAGCTTTCTTT
J gene: TRBJ2-2; D gene: -; clone size: -; V gene: TRBV6-5; CDR3 protein: CASSYSIATGGELFF; CDR3 DNA: TGTGCCAGCAGTTACTCGATAGCGACTGGCGGGGAGCTGTTTTTT
J gene: TRBJ2-5; D gene: -; clone size: -; V gene: TRBV11-2; CDR3 protein: CASSSQGGTETQYF; CDR3 DNA: TGTGCCAGCAGCTCCCAGGGGGGGACAGAGACCCAGTACTTC
J gene: TRBJ1-1; D gene: -; clone size: -; V gene: TRBV15; CDR3 protein: CATSRVQPNTEAFF; CDR3 DNA: TGTGCCACCAGCAGAGTACAGCCGAACACTGAAGCTTTCTTT
J gene: TRBJ2-1; D gene: TRBD2; clone size: -; V gene: TRBV5-1; CDR3 protein: CASSSGTSVNEQFF; CDR3 DNA: TGCGCCAGCAGCTCCGGGACTAGCGTGAATGAGCAGTTCTTC
J gene: TRBJ1-5; D gene: TRBD1; clone size: -; V gene: TRBV5-6; CDR3 protein: CASSFSGQRYSNQPQHF; CDR3 DNA: TGTGCCAGCAGCTTTTCGGGACAGCGATACAGCAATCAGCCCCAGCATTTT
J gene: TRBJ1-2; D gene: -; clone size: -; V gene: TRBV6-5; CDR3 protein: CASSYSLRAGGYTF; CDR3 DNA: TGTGCCAGCAGTTACTCACTCAGGGCTGGTGGCTACACCTTC
J gene: TRBJ1-3; D gene: -; clone size: -; V gene: TRBV29-1; CDR3 protein: CSAGPSSGNTIYF; CDR3 DNA: TGCAGCGCCGGGCCATCCTCTGGAAACACCATATATTTT
J gene: TRBJ1-6; D gene: TRBD1; clone size: -; V gene: TRBV11-2; CDR3 protein: CASSPGGRSPLHF; CDR3 DNA: TGTGCCAGCAGCCCAGGGGGACGTTCACCCCTCCACTTT
J gene: TRBJ1-2; D gene: -; clone size: -; V gene: TRBV28; CDR3 protein: CASSATKPRSYGYTF; CDR3 DNA: TGTGCCAGCAGTGCAACTAAACCTAGAAGCTATGGCTACACCTTC
J gene: TRBJ2-7; D gene: -; clone size: -; V gene: TRBV7-3; CDR3 protein: CASSLMEGAEEQYF; CDR3 DNA: TGTGCCAGCAGCTTGATGGAGGGGGCGGAAGAGCAGTACTTC
J gene: TRBJ1-3; D gene: -; clone size: -; V gene: TRBV2; CDR3 protein: CASSQARAGNTIYF; CDR3 DNA: TGTGCCAGCAGCCAAGCCAGGGCTGGAAACACCATATATTTT
J gene: TRBJ1-1; D gene: TRBD1; clone size: -; V gene: TRBV10-3; CDR3 protein: CAISLGQKNTEAFF; CDR3 DNA: TGTGCCATCAGTCTGGGACAGAAGAACACTGAAGCTTTCTTT
J gene: TRBJ2-5; D gene: -; clone size: -; V gene: TRBV7-8; CDR3 protein: CASSLGQILQETQYF; CDR3 DNA: TGTGCCAGCAGCTTAGGGCAGATCCTCCAAGAGACCCAGTACTTC
J gene: TRBJ2-1; D gene: TRBD1; clone size: -; V gene: TRBV6-5; CDR3 protein: CASSRQGEQFF; CDR3 DNA: TGTGCCAGCAGCAGACAGGGAGAGCAGTTCTTC
J gene: TRBJ2-2; D gene: -; clone size: -; V gene: TRBV27; CDR3 protein: CASSFDRWNTGELFF; CDR3 DNA: TGTGCCAGCAGTTTTGACAGGTGGAACACCGGGGAGCTGTTTTTT
J gene: TRBJ2-3; D gene: -; clone size: -; V gene: TRBV10-2; CDR3 protein: CASSESGDNTQYF; CDR3 DNA: TGCGCCAGCAGTGAGTCTGGGGACAATACGCAGTATTTT
J gene: TRBJ1-4; D gene: -; clone size: -; V gene: TRBV5-4; CDR3 protein: CASSWGTNEKLFF; CDR3 DNA: TGTGCCAGCAGCTGGGGTACTAATGAAAAACTGTTTTTT
J gene: TRBJ1-4; D gene: TRBD1; clone size: -; V gene: TRBV7-3; CDR3 protein: CASSLKGTDNEKLFF; CDR3 DNA: TGTGCCAGCAGCTTAAAAGGGACAGATAATGAAAAACTGTTTTTT
J gene: TRBJ2-3; D gene: TRBD1; clone size: -; V gene: TRBV9; CDR3 protein: CASSATRGTVFTDTQYF; CDR3 DNA: TGTGCCAGCAGCGCGACCAGGGGGACAGTGTTCACAGATACGCAGTATTTT
J gene: TRBJ2-1; D gene: -; clone size: -; V gene: TRBV5-6; CDR3 protein: CASSVEATYNEQFF; CDR3 DNA: TGTGCCAGCAGCGTGGAAGCTACTTACAATGAGCAGTTCTTC
J gene: TRBJ1-1; D gene: -; clone size: -; V gene: TRBV30; CDR3 protein: CAWSAGTRNTEAFF; CDR3 DNA: TGTGCCTGGAGCGCCGGGACCCGGAACACTGAAGCTTTCTTT
J gene: TRBJ1-4; D gene: -; clone size: -; V gene: TRBV10-1; CDR3 protein: CASPPRTRGDEKLFF; CDR3 DNA: TGCGCCAGCCCTCCCAGGACACGTGGGGATGAAAAACTGTTTTTT
J gene: TRBJ1-2; D gene: -; clone size: -; V gene: TRBV27; CDR3 protein: CASSLRAGLGANYGYTF; CDR3 DNA: TGTGCCAGCAGTTTACGGGCAGGGCTGGGGGCTAACTATGGCTACACCTTC
J gene: TRBJ2-1; D gene: TRBD2; clone size: -; V gene: TRBV5-1; CDR3 protein: CASSPLAGGPYNEQFF; CDR3 DNA: TGCGCCAGCAGCCCTCTAGCGGGGGGCCCCTACAATGAGCAGTTCTTC
J gene: TRBJ2-7; D gene: TRBD1; clone size: -; V gene: TRBV7-8; CDR3 protein: CASSLWTGSYEQYF; CDR3 DNA: TGTGCCAGCAGCCTATGGACAGGGTCCTACGAGCAGTACTTC
J gene: TRBJ1-6; D gene: TRBD1; clone size: -; V gene: TRBV5-4; CDR3 protein: CASSLERTGSSYNSPLHF; CDR3 DNA: TGTGCCAGCAGCTTGGAACGGACAGGGAGCTCCTATAATTCACCCCTCCACTTT
J gene: TRBJ2-1; D gene: TRBD2; clone size: -; V gene: TRBV18; CDR3 protein: CASSPGASGASYNEQFF; CDR3 DNA: TGTGCCAGCTCTCCGGGGGCTAGCGGGGCATCCTACAATGAGCAGTTCTTC
J gene: TRBJ1-6; D gene: -; clone size: -; V gene: TRBV11-2; CDR3 protein: CASSHWTANSPLHF; CDR3 DNA: TGTGCCAGCAGCCACTGGACAGCAAATTCACCCCTCCACTTT
J gene: TRBJ2-3; D gene: -; clone size: -; V gene: TRBV2; CDR3 protein: CASSAQGSGTDTQYF; CDR3 DNA: TGTGCCAGCAGTGCACAGGGTTCGGGAACAGATACGCAGTATTTT
J gene: TRBJ2-7; D gene: -; clone size: -; V gene: TRBV11-2; CDR3 protein: CASSLAHEQYF; CDR3 DNA: TGTGCCAGCAGCTTAGCGCACGAGCAGTACTTC
J gene: TRBJ1-6; D gene: -; clone size: -; V gene: TRBV6-6; CDR3 protein: CASSPRYNSPLHF; CDR3 DNA: TGTGCCAGCAGTCCCCGATATAATTCACCCCTCCACTTT
J gene: TRBJ2-1; D gene: -; clone size: -; V gene: TRBV7-2; CDR3 protein: CASSLALRDEQFF; CDR3 DNA: TGTGCCAGCAGCTTAGCGCTAAGGGATGAGCAGTTCTTC
J gene: TRBJ1-1; D gene: TRBD1; clone size: -; V gene: TRBV6-5; CDR3 protein: CASREQGASTEAFF; CDR3 DNA: TGTGCCAGCAGGGAACAGGGGGCTAGCACTGAAGCTTTCTTT
J gene: TRBJ2-3; D gene: -; clone size: -; V gene: TRBV9; CDR3 protein: CASSVEQGTDTQYF; CDR3 DNA: TGTGCCAGCAGCGTAGAACAGGGAACAGATACGCAGTATTTT
J gene: TRBJ1-4; D gene: -; clone size: -; V gene: TRBV5-1; CDR3 protein: CASSSRPGPTTNEKLFF; CDR3 DNA: TGCGCCAGCAGCTCGCGGCCCGGCCCGACAACTAATGAAAAACTGTTTTTT
J gene: TRBJ2-7; D gene: -; clone size: -; V gene: TRBV6-4; CDR3 protein: CASSDSSRGRVYEQYF; CDR3 DNA: TGTGCCAGCAGTGACTCGAGTCGGGGTCGTGTATACGAGCAGTACTTC
J gene: TRBJ1-1; D gene: -; clone size: -; V gene: TRBV6-5; CDR3 protein: CASGHTEAFF; CDR3 DNA: TGTGCCAGCGGTCACACTGAAGCTTTCTTT
J gene: TRBJ1-1; D gene: -; clone size: once; V gene: TRBV9; CDR3 protein: CASSVASRSEAFF; CDR3 DNA: TGTGCCAGCAGCGTAGCTTCACGGAGTGAAGCTTTCTTT
J gene: TRBJ1-2; D gene: -; clone size: once; V gene: TRBV19; CDR3 protein: CASSPATAGYTF; CDR3 DNA: TGTGCCAGTAGTCCCGCGACAGCTGGCTACACCTTC
J gene: TRBJ1-2; D gene: -; clone size: -; V gene: TRBV30; CDR3 protein: CAWSVSRLGYGYTF; CDR3 DNA: TGTGCCTGGAGTGTAAGCAGGCTCGGCTATGGCTACACCTTC